Shown below are 25 T cell receptor beta chains from a single sample sequenced in a study of tumor and adjacent non-tumor tissue in lung cancer. Three rounds of nested PCR, following a modified ARM-PCR protocol, produced the TCRbeta library. TCRdb independently ran MiXCR on the multiplex PCR reads; one entry per CDR3 protein. Found here are about 80,000 distinct CDR3 sequences, around two thirds of them singletons; the top ten hold roughly 12%. The template was RNA from unsorted bulk tissue. The sequenced material came from lung tumor tissue. These receptors all stem from a woman in her 70s with non-small cell lung cancer.

The gene calls are TRBV12-3 or TRBV12-4 and TRBJ1-1; D gene unclear. The CDR3 spans 18 residues. V was cut by 6 bases and J by 2 bases, with 25 bases left in between. CDR3 DNA sequence: TGTGCCAGCAGGCCGAATCAATGTCCTCTCTCTGTTAACACTGAAGCTTTCTTT. Its translation is CASRPNQCPLSVNTEAFF.

As to this clonotype: A much larger clone sits a single nucleotide away, making a read error possible. This rearrangement joins TRBV7-9 to TRBJ2-1; perhaps D is TRBD1 or TRBD2 (5 bases each). Trimming shortened V by 5 bases and J by 7 bases, and 21 bases separated the two germline ends. There are 16 residues in the CDR3. Germline CDR1 reads SEHNR; CDR2 reads FQNEAQ (reference sequence). This CDR3 reads CASSRLPGRSANEQFF. CDR3 bases: TGTGCCAGCAGCCGACTCCCGGGACGCTCGGCGAATGAGCAGTTCTTC.

This clonotype was seen a single time. The rearrangement joins TRBV5-4 to TRBJ2-1; D might be TRBD2 (5 bases). V lost 10 bases and J lost 8, with 19 bases in between. Germline V gene sequence: CDR1 SGHNT, CDR2 YYREEE (reference sequence). CDR3 length: 13 amino acids. CDR3 nucleotides: TGTGCCGGTGAACGAGAAGTGGGAGATGAGCAGTTCTTC. It yields the protein CAGEREVGDEQFF.

A word on this clonotype: Its ends do not fully match the called genes, so a read error is possible. This chain links TRBV29-1 with TRBJ2-3; weak D call: TRBD2 (6 bases). The CDR3 contains 14 residues. CDR1 is SQVTM and CDR2 is ANQGSEA in the germline V gene. CDR3 region: CRVARETGADTQYF. CDR3 nucleotide sequence: TGTAGGGTTGCCCGGGAGACGGGGGCAGATACGCAGTATTTT.

As to this clonotype: The CDR3 end shows no conserved phenylalanine or tryptophan, and so a read error is likely. The chain couples TRBV29-1 to TRBJ2-7; D is possibly TRBD2 (5 bases). The CDR3 extends over 13 amino acids. Germline V gives CDR1 SQVTM, CDR2 ANQGSEA. The CDR3 here is CIVGESTPYEQYS. The CDR3 DNA follows: TGCATCGTTGGGGAGAGCACCCCCTACGAGCAGTACTCC.

As concerns this clonotype: One junction end disagrees with the germline gene, perhaps due to a read error. This chain connects TRBV29-1 to TRBJ2-1; weak D call: TRBD1 (6 bases). Germline V gene data show CDR1 as SQVTM and CDR2 as ANQGSEA. This CDR3 spans 14 amino acids. The CDR3 DNA sequence: TGCAGCGTCCAAACCGGGACAATCTACAATGAGCAGCTTTTC. It is translated as CSVQTGTIYNEQLF.

In its sample, this clonotype was seen many times. The V call is TRBV6-6, the J call TRBJ1-2; TRBD1 agrees at 8 bases. The CDR3 sequence is 14 residues long. Germline assignment: CDR1 MNHNY and CDR2 SVGAGI (reference sequence). J lost 6 bases, V lost 5 bases, and 8 bases had no gene match. The CDR3: CASSTRQGFDGYTF. CDR3 nucleotide sequence: TGTGCCAGCAGTACCCGACAGGGGTTCGATGGCTACACCTTC.

The V call is TRBV10-1, the J call TRBJ2-7; 8 nucleotides line up with TRBD2. V lost 10 bases to trimming and J lost 10 bases; unmatched junction nucleotides: 18. The CDR3 runs to 14 residues. The V gene's germline CDR1 is WNHNN and CDR2 SYGVQD (reference sequence). The CDR3 reads CATQDPGLGCEQYF. In DNA, the CDR3 is TGCGCCACCCAGGACCCGGGACTAGGGTGCGAACAGTACTTC.

Worth noting for this clonotype: A read error may account for a junction end that differs from germline. This rearrangement joins TRBV10-3 to TRBJ1-1; D remains ambiguous. Per the germline V gene, CDR1 is ENHRY and CDR2 is SYGVKD. This CDR3 is 12 amino acids long. Here the CDR3 reads CVITARDTEAFF. For the CDR3, the DNA is TGTGTCATCACAGCAAGGGACACTGAAGCTTTCTTT.

This rearrangement joins TRBV6-5 to TRBJ2-7, with 11 bases matching TRBD2. The CDR3 runs to 16 residues. The ends lost 7 bases at V and 10 bases at J; junction bases unmatched: 18. Germline CDR1 and CDR2: MNHEY and SVGAGI. The CDR3: CASTVGTLAGAGDQYF. The CDR3 region has the DNA TGTGCCAGCACGGTAGGGACACTAGCGGGAGCCGGCGACCAGTACTTC.

With respect to this clonotype: Sequence at one end of the junction differs from germline and may be a read error. The chain couples TRBV4-1 to TRBJ2-7, with no clear D. The CDR3 length is 15 residues. The germline V gene has CDR1 MGHRA and CDR2 YSYEKL. CDR3 bases: TGCGTCAGCAGCCTAGATGCAGCGTCTACCTACGAGCAGTACTTC. This gives the protein CVSSLDAASTYEQYF.

On this clonotype itself: A junction boundary mismatches the germline segment, possibly from a read error. V is TRBV12-3 or TRBV12-4 and J is TRBJ2-7; TRBD2 matches 16 bases. The CDR3 has 21 amino acids. CDR3: CVSSFGTSGRAASLRSCEQYF. CDR3 DNA sequence: TGTGTCAGCAGTTTTGGGACTAGCGGGAGGGCCGCTTCCCTAAGATCCTGCGAGCAGTACTTC.

As regards this clonotype: One end of the junction is discordant with germline, which a read error may explain. The chain couples TRBV5-4 to TRBJ2-7; no firm D call. The CDR3 is made up of 16 amino acids. Germline V lookup: CDR1 SGHNT, CDR2 YYREEE (reference sequence). CDR3 sequence reads: CVSSLALISRTYEQYF. CDR3 nucleotide sequence: TGTGTCAGCAGCTTGGCCTTGATTAGCAGAACCTACGAGCAGTACTTC.

This clonotype appeared once. At one end, the junction sequence differs from germline, possibly due to a read error. The chain has TRBV13 and TRBJ1-4; weak D call: TRBD1 (5 bases). Germline values: CDR1 PRHDT, CDR2 FYEKMQ (reference sequence). The CDR3 length is 13 residues. CDR3 coding DNA: TGTCCCAGCAGCCGGGGAGAGGGACGGAAACTGTTTTTT. Its translation is CPSSRGEGRKLFF.

The V gene is TRBV11-1, the J gene TRBJ2-7; perhaps TRBD2 as D (5 bases). Germline V gives CDR1 SGHAT, CDR2 FQDESV (reference sequence). The CDR3 runs to 14 residues. V shed 3 bases and J shed 4 bases, with 13 bases lying between them. The CDR3 loop is CASSFEAGWYEQYF. CDR3 DNA: TGTGCCAGCAGCTTCGAGGCGGGTTGGTACGAGCAGTACTTC.

Regarding this clonotype: The germline gene is not matched at one end of the junction; a read error may be the cause. The V gene is TRBV5-1, the J gene TRBJ2-3, with D perhaps TRBD2 (5 bases). CDR1 and CDR2 (germline): SGHRS, YFSETQ. This CDR3 has 15 residues. CDR3 amino acids: CSSSFVPSPADTQYF. As DNA, the CDR3 is TGCTCCAGCAGCTTCGTCCCTAGCCCCGCAGATACGCAGTATTTT.

The CDR3 DNA follows: TGTGCCAGCAATTCCGGACTAGCGGGAGTCATCTCCTACGAGCAGTACTTC. Translation: CASNSGLAGVISYEQYF. The chain links TRBV6-1 to TRBJ2-7; 13 positions match TRBD2. Trimming cost V 7 bases and J 0 bases; bases outside gene matches: 9. Germline V gene data show CDR1 as MNHNS and CDR2 as SASEGT. The length of the CDR3 is 17 residues.

As to this clonotype: At one of its ends the junction is not consistent with the germline gene, which may arise from a read error. The chain employs TRBV24-1 and TRBJ2-1; 14 bases match TRBD2. The germline CDR1 and CDR2 sequences are KGHDR and SFDVKD. This CDR3 has 17 amino acids. CDR3 amino acids: CATCDLTSGLAGDEHFF. The CDR3 coding sequence is TGTGCCACCTGTGATCTTACTTCGGGACTAGCGGGAGACGAGCACTTCTTC.

Comments on this clonotype: It may be a read error: a sequence one base away is much more abundant. This chain joins TRBV7-9 and TRBJ2-1, with no clear D. Germline V gene sequence: CDR1 SEHNR, CDR2 FQNEAQ (reference sequence). CDR3 size: 14 residues. Trimming took 10 bases from V and 7 from J, leaving 20 bases between them. The CDR3 here is CAISSIRARNEQFF. The CDR3, as DNA: TGTGCCATCAGTTCTATTCGAGCGAGGAATGAGCAGTTCTTC.

This clonotype occurred a few times. The rearrangement uses TRBV29-1 and TRBJ1-2, with D possibly being TRBD1 (6 bases). This CDR3 contains 12 residues. CDR1 is SQVTM and CDR2 is ANQGSEA in the germline V gene. CDR3 loop: CSLEDSPYGYTF. CDR3 nucleotides: TGCAGTCTTGAGGACAGCCCCTATGGCTACACCTTC.

The table lists this clonotype with a count of one. One end of the junction varies from germline; a read error may be responsible. The V call is TRBV4-2, the J call TRBJ2-7; 9 bases align to TRBD2. Germline assignment: CDR1 LGHNA and CDR2 YNFKEQ. The CDR3 has 16 residues. CDR3 in DNA: TGTGCCAGTAGCCATCCACCCCGCGGACTAGCGTACGAGCAGTACTTC. Encoded protein: CASSHPPRGLAYEQYF.

This clonotype was recorded once. The rearrangement uses TRBV10-3 and TRBJ1-4; D gene ambiguous. CDR3 length equals 14 residues. Between the trimmed V and J ends, which lost 4 bases and 5 bases, there was a span of 11 bases. CDR1 and CDR2 (germline): ENHRY, SYGVKD. CDR3 DNA sequence: TGTGCCATCAGTGCGGCCTGGGAGAATGAAAAACTGTTTTTT. Its translation is CAISAAWENEKLFF.

For this clonotype: Given a much more abundant clone one base away, this may be a read error. The rearrangement joins TRBV24-1 to TRBJ1-5; maybe TRBD1 (6 bases). Germline V gene lookup returns CDR1 KGHDR and CDR2 SFDVKD. The CDR3 extends over 15 amino acids. The CDR3 protein is CATAEGDNLNQSQHF. In nucleotides, the CDR3 is TGTGCCACGGCTGAAGGGGACAACTTGAATCAGTCCCAGCATTTT.

Remarks on this clonotype: The junction departs from the called germline gene at one end, perhaps through a read error. The chain is built from TRBV29-1 and TRBJ2-5; perhaps D is TRBD1 or TRBD2 (6 bases each). The germline gives CDR1 SQVTM, CDR2 ANQGSEA. This CDR3 is 13 amino acids long. CDR3 in amino acids: CCVGTGRKEAQYF. The CDR3, as DNA: TGCTGCGTCGGAACAGGGAGGAAAGAGGCCCAGTACTTC.

By share, this clonotype counts as medium-sized. This chain uses TRBV4-2 with TRBJ2-2; 10 bases line up with TRBD2. V was clipped by 1 base and J by 7 bases; unmatched bases: 9. CDR1 is LGHNA and CDR2 is YNFKEQ in the germline V gene. This CDR3 has 17 residues. The CDR3 nucleotides read TGTGCCAGCAGCCAAGTTGAAAGCGGGAGGGCCGACGGGGAGCTGTTTTTT. It is translated as CASSQVESGRADGELFF.